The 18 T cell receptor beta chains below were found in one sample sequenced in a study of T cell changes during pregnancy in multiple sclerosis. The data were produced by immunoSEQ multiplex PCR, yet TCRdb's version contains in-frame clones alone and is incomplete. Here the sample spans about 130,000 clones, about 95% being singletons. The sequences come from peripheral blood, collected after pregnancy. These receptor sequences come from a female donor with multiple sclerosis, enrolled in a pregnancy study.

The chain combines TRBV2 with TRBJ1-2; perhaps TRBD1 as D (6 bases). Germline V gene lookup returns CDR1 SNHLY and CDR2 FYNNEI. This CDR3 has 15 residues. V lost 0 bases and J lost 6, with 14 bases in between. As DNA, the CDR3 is TGTGCCAGCAGTGAAGCGCAAAGGGGGTTAAATGGCTACACCTTC. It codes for CASSEAQRGLNGYTF.

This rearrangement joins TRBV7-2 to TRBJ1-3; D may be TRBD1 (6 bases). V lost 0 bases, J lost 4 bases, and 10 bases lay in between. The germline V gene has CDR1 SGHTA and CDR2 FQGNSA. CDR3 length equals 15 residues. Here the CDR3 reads CASSLAGHVGNTIYF. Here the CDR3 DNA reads TGTGCCAGCAGCTTAGCGGGACACGTAGGAAACACCATATATTTT.

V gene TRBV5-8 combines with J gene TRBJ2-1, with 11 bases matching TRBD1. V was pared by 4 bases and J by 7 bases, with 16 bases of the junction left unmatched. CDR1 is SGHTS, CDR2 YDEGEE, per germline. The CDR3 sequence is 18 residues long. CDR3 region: CASSPPVGTGGVWNEQFF. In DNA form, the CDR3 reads TGTGCCAGCAGCCCCCCTGTCGGGACAGGGGGTGTCTGGAATGAGCAGTTCTTC.

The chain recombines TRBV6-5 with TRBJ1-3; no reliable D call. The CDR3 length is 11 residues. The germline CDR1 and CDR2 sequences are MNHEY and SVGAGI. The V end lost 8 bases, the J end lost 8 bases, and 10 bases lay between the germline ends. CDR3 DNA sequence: TGTGCCAGCGGTAACACCCACACCATATATTTT. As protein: CASGNTHTIYF.

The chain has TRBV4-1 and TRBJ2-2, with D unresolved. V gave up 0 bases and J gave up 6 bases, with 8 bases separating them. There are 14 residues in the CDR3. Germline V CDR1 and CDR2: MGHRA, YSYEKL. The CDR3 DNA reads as TGCGCCAGCAGCCAAGATATAGTTCCCGGGGAGCTGTTTTTT. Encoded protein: CASSQDIVPGELFF.

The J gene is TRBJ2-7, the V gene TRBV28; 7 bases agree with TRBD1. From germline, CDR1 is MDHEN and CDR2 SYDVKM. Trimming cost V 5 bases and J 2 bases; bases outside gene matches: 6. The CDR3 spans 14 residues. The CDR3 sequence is CASSPSTGTYEQYF. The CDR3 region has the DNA TGTGCCAGCAGTCCGTCGACAGGGACCTACGAGCAGTACTTC.

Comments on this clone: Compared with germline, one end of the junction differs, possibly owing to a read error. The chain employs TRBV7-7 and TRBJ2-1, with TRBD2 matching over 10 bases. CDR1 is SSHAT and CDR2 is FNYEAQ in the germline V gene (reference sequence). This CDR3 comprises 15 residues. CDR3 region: CASSLGTSEHNEQFF. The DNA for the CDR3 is TGTGCTAGCAGCCTCGGGACTAGCGAGCACAATGAGCAGTTCTTC.

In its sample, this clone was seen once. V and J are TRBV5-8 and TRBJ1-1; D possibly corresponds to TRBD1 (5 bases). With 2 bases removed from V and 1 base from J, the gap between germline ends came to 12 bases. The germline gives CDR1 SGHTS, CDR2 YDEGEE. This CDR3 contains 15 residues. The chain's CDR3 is CASSFRVGWNTEAFF. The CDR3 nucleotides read TGTGCCAGCAGCTTCAGGGTTGGGTGGAACACTGAAGCTTTCTTT.

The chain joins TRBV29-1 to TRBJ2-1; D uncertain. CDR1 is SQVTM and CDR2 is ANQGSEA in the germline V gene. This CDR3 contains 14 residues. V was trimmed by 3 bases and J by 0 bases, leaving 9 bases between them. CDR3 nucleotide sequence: TGCAGCGTTGAGTTACTTAGCTCCTACAATGAGCAGTTCTTC. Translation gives CSVELLSSYNEQFF.

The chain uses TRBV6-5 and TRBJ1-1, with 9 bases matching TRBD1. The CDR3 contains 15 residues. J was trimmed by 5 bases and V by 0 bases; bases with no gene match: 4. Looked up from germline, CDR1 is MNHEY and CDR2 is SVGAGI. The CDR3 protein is CASSYSRDRGTEAFF. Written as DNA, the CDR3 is TGTGCCAGCAGTTACTCTCGAGACAGGGGGACTGAAGCTTTCTTT.

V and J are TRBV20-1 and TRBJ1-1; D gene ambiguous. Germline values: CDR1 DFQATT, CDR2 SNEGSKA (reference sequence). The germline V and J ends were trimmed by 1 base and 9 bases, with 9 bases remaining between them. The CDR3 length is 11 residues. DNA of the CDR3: TGCAGTGCTAGAGCAGGTTGGAAAGCTTTCTTT. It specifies CSARAGWKAFF.

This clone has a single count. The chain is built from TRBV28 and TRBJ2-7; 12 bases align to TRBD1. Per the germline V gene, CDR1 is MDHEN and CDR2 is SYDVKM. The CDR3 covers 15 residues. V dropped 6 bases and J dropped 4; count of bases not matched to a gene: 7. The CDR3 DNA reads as TGTGCCAGCAGGACCGGGACAGGGGGCTCTTACGAGCAGTACTTC. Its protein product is CASRTGTGGSYEQYF.

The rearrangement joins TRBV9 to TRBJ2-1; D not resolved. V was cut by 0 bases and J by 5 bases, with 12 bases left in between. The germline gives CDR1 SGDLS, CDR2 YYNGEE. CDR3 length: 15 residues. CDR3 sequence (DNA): TGTGCCAGCAGCGTAGGAGAAACTTCCCACAATGAGCAGTTCTTC. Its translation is CASSVGETSHNEQFF.

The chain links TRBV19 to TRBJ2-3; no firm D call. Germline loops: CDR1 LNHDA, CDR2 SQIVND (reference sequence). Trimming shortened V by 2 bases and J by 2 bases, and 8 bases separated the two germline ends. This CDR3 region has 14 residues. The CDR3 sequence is CASSILQLTDTQYF. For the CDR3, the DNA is TGTGCCAGTAGTATATTACAGCTCACAGATACGCAGTATTTT.

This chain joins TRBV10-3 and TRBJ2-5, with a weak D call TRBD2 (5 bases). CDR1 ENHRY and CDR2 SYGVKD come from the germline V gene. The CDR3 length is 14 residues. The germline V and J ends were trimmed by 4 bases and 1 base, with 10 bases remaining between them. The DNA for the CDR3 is TGTGCCATCAGTGTTACAGCGGTCCAAGAGACCCAGTACTTC. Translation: CAISVTAVQETQYF.

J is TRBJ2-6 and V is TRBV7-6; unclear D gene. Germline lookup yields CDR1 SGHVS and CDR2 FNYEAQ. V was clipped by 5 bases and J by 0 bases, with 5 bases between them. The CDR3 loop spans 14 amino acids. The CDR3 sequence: CASSRFSGANVLTF. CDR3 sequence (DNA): TGTGCCAGCAGCCGGTTCTCTGGGGCCAACGTCCTGACTTTC. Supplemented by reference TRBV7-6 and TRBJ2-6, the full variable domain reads GAGVSQSPRYKVTKRGQDVALRCDPISGHVSLYWYRQALGQGPEFLTYFNYEAQQDKSGLPNDRFSAERPEGSISTLTIQRTEQRDSAMYRCASSRFSGANVLTFGAGSRLTVL.

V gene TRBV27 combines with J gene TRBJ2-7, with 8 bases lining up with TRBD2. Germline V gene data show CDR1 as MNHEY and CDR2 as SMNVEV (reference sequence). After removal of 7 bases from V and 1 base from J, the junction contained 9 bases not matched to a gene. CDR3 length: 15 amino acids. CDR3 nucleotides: TGTGCCAGCACCTCAAGGGCGGGAGGTTCCTACGAGCAGTACTTC. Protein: CASTSRAGGSYEQYF.

The CDR3 DNA reads as TGCGCCAGCAAATCCGGCTCGCGGGCAGGAGATACGCAGTATTTT. Translation gives CASKSGSRAGDTQYF. The chain combines TRBV5-1 with TRBJ2-3; weak D call: TRBD2 (5 bases). The V end was cut by 6 bases, the J end by 5 bases, with 19 bases between. The CDR3 extends over 15 amino acids. The germline V gene encodes CDR1 SGHRS and CDR2 YFSETQ.